The entry that follows covers one TCR beta chain sequence. Its antigen is currently not known. Within one base of it there is no much larger clone, and no base qualities were kept. The cohort comprised some 730 healthy bone marrow donors. Cohort members were all nominally healthy when sampled, although unrecorded immune exposures were likely present. The donor tested CMV seropositive and was one of the 289 seropositive cohort members. A peripheral blood sample was provided by each donor, and peripheral blood mononuclear cells were used for TCR beta sequencing. The Qiagen DNeasy Blood Extraction Kit was used to extract genomic DNA from the blood cell samples. This specimen belongs to a study of cytomegalovirus exposure and HLA in healthy donors (dated by TCRdb to about 2017). About the full investigation: In an earlier analysis of approximately 640 of the donors, under 300 Gb of sequence data and some 100 million unique TCR beta sequences from roughly 200 million T cells were reported. Among 398 genotyped donors of the cohort, an average of around 240,000 unique TCR beta nucleotide sequences was sequenced per donor, of which roughly 18% were non-productive. Roughly 300 gigabases of sequencing data and tens of millions of unique TCR sequences were included in an early release covering around 600 HLA-typed donors. All discovery cohort repertoires had been generated using a single sequencing platform. A later genetic analysis took genome-wide SNP genotypes for about 65% of the roughly 670 donors and used that subset as a discovery cohort. Among the roughly 410 genotyped donors, approximately 82% belonged to the genetic ancestry cluster associated with self-reported Caucasian donors. The study profiled the T cell repertoires of 550 to 700 subjects by immunosequencing and related them to cytomegalovirus serostatus. Donor age, sex, ethnicity and CMV serostatus were collected together with the repertoire data. In an earlier analysis of about 590 of the donors, high-throughput TCR beta sequencing was used to judge whether each TCR beta V gene segment behaved as functional or pseudogenic. Along with the approximately 700-subject first cohort, a separate validation cohort of more than 90 different subjects was used. Class I and class II HLA loci were covered by the typing at four-digit resolution. High-throughput TCR immunosequencing, statistical association of individual TCRs with disease status, and machine learning were combined to predict cytomegalovirus infection status. The study aimed to test whether signatures of past pathogen exposure could be identified by cataloging public T cell receptors. Because of strong linkage in the cohort, 5 or 6 DR-DQ haplotypes were treated as single units for association and clustering. The later analysis used no new phenotypic data to find candidate immune exposures, relying instead on TCR beta sequences and their occurrence across donors. A later analysis re-examined previously published TCR beta repertoires from more than 550 donors and added high-resolution HLA genotyping to investigate patterns of TCR occurrence. The number of donors typed differed by locus, with roughly 629-640 for A, B, C, DRB1 and DQB1, around 520 for DQA1, about 610 for DPA1, and under 490 for DPB1.

General conclusions and limits of the study: Linkage disequilibrium might explain the correlated functional status among segregating V segments, but an unknown experimental factor could not be excluded. A further reported finding was that TCR beta sequences accurately predicted the HLA-A and HLA-B alleles for most subjects in the first cohort. Cytomegalovirus status was reported to be diagnosed by the classifier with high specificity and sensitivity in both the original and validation cohorts. In a later analysis, HLA-associated TCR beta chains were found to be more clonally expanded and to have lower generation probabilities than equally common non-associated chains. Most TCR sequences were seen in very few donors, while some public TCRs were found in many individuals. In vitro tests confirmed that a few of the cytomegalovirus-associated TCR beta chains recognize cytomegalovirus antigens. Assigning TCR associations to individual alleles was difficult when HLA alleles, especially DR and DQ, strongly co-occurred. Some IMGT-functional V segments, including TRBV6-2 and TRBV6-3, could not be told apart with the 87-base-pair reads, so those segments were excluded. According to a later genetic analysis, donors in an Asian-associated ancestry cluster had fewer N-insertions in productive TCRs than the approximately 630-donor mean. A group of highly shared sequence variants was considered likely to be a technical artifact of the sequencing pipeline. According to a later analysis, TCR association rates differed among HLA loci, with DRB1 alleles showing the most associated TCRs and HLA-C alleles showing the fewest. Roughly uniform sequencing depth across donors was assumed in presence/absence analyses, although this assumption may not hold. At a false discovery rate of 0.05, a later analysis linked 15,000 to 20,000 TCR beta sequences to specific HLA alleles. Only TCR beta chains were sequenced in this cohort, and the absence of alpha or paired-chain data limited detectable features. The earlier analysis of some 540 of the donors excluded approximately 15 rarely observed V segments, including chromosome 9 orphons, because counts were too low. A total of fewer than 200 TCR beta chains were listed by the study as associated with cytomegalovirus. In a later analysis, several top co-occurrence clusters were reported to appear linked to parvovirus B19, influenza, CMV and Epstein-Barr virus. A later genetic analysis associated a missense DCLRE1C variant with V-gene and J-gene trimming of TCR beta chains, and an independent cohort replicated the association. Immune exposure information for the cohort was limited to CMV serostatus. In an earlier analysis of approximately 590 of the donors, most TCR beta V segments appeared in productive rearrangements about 87% or about 30% of the time, broadly matching IMGT annotations. Because HLA typing was missing for some donors at each locus, association tests included only the typed subset. According to the authors, the approach could potentially be generalized to other disease states and immunological phenotypes. According to a later analysis, most CMV-associated TCR beta chains appeared to be HLA-restricted, and the HLA associations seemed to be driven largely by CMV exposure.

Libraries came from the immunoSEQ multiplex PCR assay. For the multiplex PCR, a mixture combining 60 forward primers for TCR Vbeta segments and 13 reverse primers for TCR Jbeta segments was used. The CDR3 region of rearranged TCR beta genes was amplified from genomic DNA with a multiplex PCR assay. The amplified TCR beta libraries were sequenced on the Illumina HiSeq System as 87-base-pair reads. Per the source publication's procedure: Across the 500 to 850 repertoires, a later analysis counted 60 million to 90 million unique TCR beta chains, 9 million to 14 million of which were shared by at least two donors. A nearest-neighbor algorithm error-corrected the raw reads and collapsed the reads into unique sequences, merging closely related sequences to remove PCR and sequencing errors. V, D and J gene segments were assigned by aligning CDR3 sequences to IMGT reference sequences. For a sequence to be retained, at least a six-nucleotide match to both a V gene segment and a J gene segment was required. Rearrangements were called productive when the CDR3 lacked stop codons and stayed in frame with V and J; all others were non-productive. CDR3 was defined by IMGT convention, running from the second conserved V-encoded cysteine to the conserved J-encoded phenylalanine. Sequences without an unambiguous match to a single V gene segment were excluded from the earlier analysis of about 640 of the donors. In an earlier analysis of some 590 of the donors, V segments were called functional above 56.7% productive rearrangements and were called segregating when the between-donor standard deviation exceeded 5%. A statistical classification framework was built for diagnosing cytomegalovirus status from the catalog of TCR beta chain sequences. In a later analysis, V and J genes were assigned by comparing TCR nucleotide sequences against IMGT/GENE-DB human TR gene sequences. A later analysis assigned CDR3 sequences and most-parsimonious VDJ recombination scenarios with the TCRdist pipeline. In a later analysis, each TCR beta chain was defined by its CDR3 amino acid sequence together with its V-gene family, and reads without a unique V-gene family were excluded. A later analysis removed roughly 590 highly shared, low-generation-probability nucleotide sequences to deal with suspected cross-contamination and a sequencing artifact. A later analysis calculated a clonal expansion index for each public chain from normalized within-repertoire ranks of inferred template counts. Generation probabilities in a later analysis came from a VDJ recombination model fitted to out-of-frame rearrangements, and those results were checked against IGoR. Hypergeometric tests were used in a later analysis to score TCR-TCR, TCR-HLA and TCR-CMV co-occurrence, with a repertoire-size bias correction applied to the TCR pairs. False discovery rates were estimated in a later analysis by permuting HLA or CMV assignments 20 times. In a later analysis, co-occurring TCRs were grouped with DBSCAN, and TCRdist sequence similarity was added when clustering was performed within HLA-allele-positive subsets. For co-occurrence clustering, repertoires with fewer than 30,000 or more than 120,000 public chains were excluded, along with roughly 5 repertoires with anomalous nucleotide sharing. Not all clones reach the TCRdb copy of this immuneACCESS table, which keeps in-frame sequences only. Checked studies attribute under half of the gap to unresolved V genes and leave the rest unexplained. V, J and clone size reflect that table, while D and trimming were determined from the DNA. The sample profile shows roughly 190,000 clones; 70% to 75% of them were found once. 4.5% to 5.5% of the sample comes from the top ten.

Deletion took 0 bases off V and 0 bases off J, with a span of 10 bases between the germline ends. The germline V gene (reference sequence) yields SGHNT for CDR1 and YYREEE for CDR2. CDR3 length: 15 amino acids, cysteine to phenylalanine. The retained sequence is limited to the CDR3, 45 bases, with the frame set at the first base. The sequence was obtained from a man aged 25-40 years in good health and CMV-seropositive. The rearranged segments are TRBV5-4 and TRBJ2-7; a weak D assignment points to TRBD1 (6 bases agree). The sequencing sample was made of PBMCs. The nucleotide sequence is given as TGTGCCAGCAGCTTGGGGCAGGGGACCTCCTACGAGCAGTACTTC. Its translation is CASSLGQGTSYEQYF.